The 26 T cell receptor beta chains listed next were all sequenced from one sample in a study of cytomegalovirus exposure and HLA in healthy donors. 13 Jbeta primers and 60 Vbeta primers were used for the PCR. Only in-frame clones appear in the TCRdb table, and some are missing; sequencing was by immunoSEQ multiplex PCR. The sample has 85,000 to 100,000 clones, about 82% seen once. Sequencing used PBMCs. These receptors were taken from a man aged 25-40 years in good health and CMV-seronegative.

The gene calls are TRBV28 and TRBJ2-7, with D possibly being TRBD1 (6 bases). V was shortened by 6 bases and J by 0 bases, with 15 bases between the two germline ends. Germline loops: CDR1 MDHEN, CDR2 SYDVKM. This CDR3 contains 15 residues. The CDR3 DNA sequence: TGTGCCAGCAGGGGACAAACCTATAGCTCCTACGAGCAGTACTTC. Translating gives CASRGQTYSSYEQYF.

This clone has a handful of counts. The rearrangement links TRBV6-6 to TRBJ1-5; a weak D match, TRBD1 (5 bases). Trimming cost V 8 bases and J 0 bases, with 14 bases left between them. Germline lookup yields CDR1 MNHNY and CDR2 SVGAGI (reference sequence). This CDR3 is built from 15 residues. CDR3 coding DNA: TGTGCCAGCGTGATGGGACTAAATAGCAATCAGCCCCAGCATTTT. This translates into CASVMGLNSNQPQHF.

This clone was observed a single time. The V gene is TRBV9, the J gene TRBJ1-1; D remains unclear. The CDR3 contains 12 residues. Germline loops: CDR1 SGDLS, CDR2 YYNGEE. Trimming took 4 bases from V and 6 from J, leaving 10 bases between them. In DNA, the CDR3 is TGTGCCAGCAGCCCTCTTAGCGCTGAAGCTTTCTTT. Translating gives CASSPLSAEAFF.

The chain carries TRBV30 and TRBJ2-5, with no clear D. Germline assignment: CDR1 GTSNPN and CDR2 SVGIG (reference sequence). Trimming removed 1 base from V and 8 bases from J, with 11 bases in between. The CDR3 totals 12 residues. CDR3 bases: TGTGCCTGGAGTGCCCTATTAAACACCCAGTACTTC. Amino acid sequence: CAWSALLNTQYF.

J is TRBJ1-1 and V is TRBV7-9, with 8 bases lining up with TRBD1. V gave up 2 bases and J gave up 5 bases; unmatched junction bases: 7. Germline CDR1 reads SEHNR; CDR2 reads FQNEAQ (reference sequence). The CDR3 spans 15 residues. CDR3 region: CASSLLQGAETEAFF. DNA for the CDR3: TGTGCCAGCAGCTTACTTCAGGGGGCAGAGACTGAAGCTTTCTTT.

CDR3 protein: CAWSPGQGKFREETQYF. The CDR3 nucleotides read TGTGCCTGGTCACCGGGACAGGGTAAATTTCGGGAAGAGACCCAGTACTTC. The rearrangement links TRBV30 to TRBJ2-5, with 9 bases that match TRBD1. Germline values: CDR1 GTSNPN, CDR2 SVGIG (reference sequence). The CDR3 runs 17 residues. Trimming took 5 bases from V and 3 from J; bases not matched to a gene: 16.

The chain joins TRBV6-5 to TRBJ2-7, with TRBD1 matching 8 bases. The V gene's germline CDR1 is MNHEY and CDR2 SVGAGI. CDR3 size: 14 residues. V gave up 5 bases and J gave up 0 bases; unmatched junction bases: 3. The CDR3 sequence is CASSRTGTSYEQYF. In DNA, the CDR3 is TGTGCCAGCAGTCGGACAGGGACCTCCTACGAGCAGTACTTC.

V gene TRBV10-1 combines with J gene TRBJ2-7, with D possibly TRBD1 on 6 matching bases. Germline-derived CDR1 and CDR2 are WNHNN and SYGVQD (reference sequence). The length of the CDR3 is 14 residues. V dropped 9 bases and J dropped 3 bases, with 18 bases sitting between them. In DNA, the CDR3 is TGCGCCAGGATGACGGGGACAAAGTACTACGAGCAGTACTTC. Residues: CARMTGTKYYEQYF.

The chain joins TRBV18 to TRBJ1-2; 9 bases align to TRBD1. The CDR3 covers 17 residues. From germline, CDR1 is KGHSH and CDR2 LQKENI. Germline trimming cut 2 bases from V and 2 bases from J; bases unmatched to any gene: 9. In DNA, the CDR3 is TGTGCCAGCTCACCATCCGGGACAGGGCCTCAAAACTATGGCTACACCTTC. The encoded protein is CASSPSGTGPQNYGYTF. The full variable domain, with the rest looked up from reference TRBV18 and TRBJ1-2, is NAGVMQNPRHLVRRRGQEARLRCSPMKGHSHVYWYRQLPEEGLKFMVYLQKENIIDESGMPKERFSAEFPKEGPSILRIQQVVRGDSAAYFCASSPSGTGPQNYGYTFGSGTRLTVV.

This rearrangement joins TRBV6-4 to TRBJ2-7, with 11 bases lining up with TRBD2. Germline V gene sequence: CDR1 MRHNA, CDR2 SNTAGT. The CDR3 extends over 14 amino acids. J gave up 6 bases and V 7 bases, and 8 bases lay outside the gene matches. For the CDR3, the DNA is TGTGCCAGCAAACCACTAGCGGGAGTTTCCGAGCAGTACTTC. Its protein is CASKPLAGVSEQYF.

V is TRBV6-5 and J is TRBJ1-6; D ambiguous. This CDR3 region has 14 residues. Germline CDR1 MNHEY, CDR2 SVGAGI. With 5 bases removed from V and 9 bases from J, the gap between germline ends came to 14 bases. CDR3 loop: CASSPLDSSSPLHF. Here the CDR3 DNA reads TGTGCCAGCAGTCCCCTGGACTCCTCTTCACCCCTCCACTTT.

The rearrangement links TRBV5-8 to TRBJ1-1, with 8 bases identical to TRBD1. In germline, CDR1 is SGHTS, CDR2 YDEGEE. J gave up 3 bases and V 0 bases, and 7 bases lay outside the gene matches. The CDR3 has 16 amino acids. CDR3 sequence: CASSLDGDRLYTEAFF. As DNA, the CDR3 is TGTGCCAGCAGCTTGGATGGGGACAGGCTATACACTGAAGCTTTCTTT.

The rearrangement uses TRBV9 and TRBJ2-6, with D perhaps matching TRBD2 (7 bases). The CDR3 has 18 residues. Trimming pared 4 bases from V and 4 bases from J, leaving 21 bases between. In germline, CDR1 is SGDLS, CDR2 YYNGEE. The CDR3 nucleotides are TGTGCCAGCAGCTTTAGTTTGCGGGGGCGATCCGGGGCCAACGTCCTGACTTTC. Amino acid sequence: CASSFSLRGRSGANVLTF.

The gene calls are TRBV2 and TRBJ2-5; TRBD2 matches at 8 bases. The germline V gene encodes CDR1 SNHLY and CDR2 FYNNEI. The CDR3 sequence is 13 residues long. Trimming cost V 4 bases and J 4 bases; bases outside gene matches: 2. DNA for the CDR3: TGTGCCAGCAGTGCGGGAGGGGGAGAGACCCAGTACTTC. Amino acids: CASSAGGGETQYF.

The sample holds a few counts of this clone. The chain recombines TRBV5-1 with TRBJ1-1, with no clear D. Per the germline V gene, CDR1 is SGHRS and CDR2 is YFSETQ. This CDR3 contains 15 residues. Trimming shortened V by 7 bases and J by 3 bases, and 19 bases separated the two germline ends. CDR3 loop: CASGIGTVGDTEAFF. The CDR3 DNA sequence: TGCGCCAGCGGCATCGGTACGGTGGGAGACACTGAAGCTTTCTTT.

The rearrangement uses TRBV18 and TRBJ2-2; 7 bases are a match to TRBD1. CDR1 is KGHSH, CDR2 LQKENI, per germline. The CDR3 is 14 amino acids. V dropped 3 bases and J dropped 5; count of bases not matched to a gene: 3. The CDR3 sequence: CASSPGTDTGELFF. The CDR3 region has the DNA TGTGCCAGCTCACCCGGGACAGATACCGGGGAGCTGTTTTTT.

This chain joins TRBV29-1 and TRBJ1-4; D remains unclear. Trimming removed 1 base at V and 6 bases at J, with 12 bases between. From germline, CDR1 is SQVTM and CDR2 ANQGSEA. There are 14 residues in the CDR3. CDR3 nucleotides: TGCAGCGTTGAAGGTTCCGGTTCGGATGAAAAACTGTTTTTT. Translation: CSVEGSGSDEKLFF.

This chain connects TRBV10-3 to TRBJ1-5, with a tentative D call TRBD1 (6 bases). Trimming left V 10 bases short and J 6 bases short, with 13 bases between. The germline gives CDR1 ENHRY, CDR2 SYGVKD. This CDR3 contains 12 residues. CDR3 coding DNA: TGTGCCACCAAGGGGGGGGCTCAGCCCCAGCATTTT. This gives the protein CATKGGAQPQHF.

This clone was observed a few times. The CDR3 spells CASSLLAGIYGYTF. In DNA, the CDR3 is TGTGCCAGCAGTTTATTAGCAGGGATCTATGGCTACACCTTC. The chain uses TRBV28 and TRBJ1-2; the D gene is possibly TRBD1 (5 bases). The V end was cut by 1 base, the J end by 4 bases, with 10 bases between. The CDR3 runs to 14 residues. Germline loops: CDR1 MDHEN, CDR2 SYDVKM.

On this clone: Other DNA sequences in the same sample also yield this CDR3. CDR3 nucleotide sequence: TGTGCCAGCAGCCGACAGGTGAACACTGAAGCTTTCTTT. Its protein is CASSRQVNTEAFF. This chain uses TRBV11-2 with TRBJ1-1; TRBD1 is a possible D gene (6 bases). The CDR3 runs to 13 residues. V was shortened by 5 bases and J by 0 bases, with 7 bases between the two germline ends. The germline V gene encodes CDR1 SGHAT and CDR2 FQNNGV. Combining the CDR3 with reference TRBV11-2 and TRBJ1-1 gives the whole variable domain EAGVAQSPRYKIIEKRQSVAFWCNPISGHATLYWYQQILGQGPKLLIQFQNNGVVDDSQLPKDRFSAERLKGVDSTLKIQPAKLEDSAVYLCASSRQVNTEAFFGQGTRLTVV.

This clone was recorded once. The chain's CDR3 is CASSQGLAGVTGELFF. DNA for the CDR3: TGCGCCAGCAGCCAAGGACTAGCGGGGGTGACCGGGGAGCTGTTTTTT. This sequence joins TRBV4-1 and TRBJ2-2; TRBD2 agrees at 12 bases. Germline V lookup: CDR1 MGHRA, CDR2 YSYEKL. CDR3 size: 16 residues. Trimming at V came to 1 base and at J to 5 bases, leaving 2 bases not matched to a gene.

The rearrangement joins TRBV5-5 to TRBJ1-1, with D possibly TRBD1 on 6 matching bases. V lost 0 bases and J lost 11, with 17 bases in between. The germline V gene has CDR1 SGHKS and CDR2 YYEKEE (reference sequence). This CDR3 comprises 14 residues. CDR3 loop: CASSLDSRGRGAFF. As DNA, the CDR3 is TGTGCCAGCAGCTTGGATTCACGCGGAAGGGGGGCTTTCTTT.

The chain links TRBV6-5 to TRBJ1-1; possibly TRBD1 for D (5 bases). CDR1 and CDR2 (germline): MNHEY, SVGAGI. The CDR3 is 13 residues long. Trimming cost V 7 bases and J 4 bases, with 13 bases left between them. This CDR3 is CASNPVGGTEAFF. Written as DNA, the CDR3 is TGTGCCAGCAACCCGGTCGGGGGCACTGAAGCTTTCTTT.

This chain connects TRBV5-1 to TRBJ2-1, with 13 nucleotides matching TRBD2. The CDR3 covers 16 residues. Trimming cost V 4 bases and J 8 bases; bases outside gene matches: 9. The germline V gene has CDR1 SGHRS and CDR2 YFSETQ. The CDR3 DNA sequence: TGCGCCAGCAGCCCGCTAACTAGCGGGGGGGCCGATGAGCAGTTCTTC. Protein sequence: CASSPLTSGGADEQFF.

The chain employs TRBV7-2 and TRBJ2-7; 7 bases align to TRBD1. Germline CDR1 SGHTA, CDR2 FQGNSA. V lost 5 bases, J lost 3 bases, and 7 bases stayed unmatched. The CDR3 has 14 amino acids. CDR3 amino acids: CASSTPRDSYEQYF. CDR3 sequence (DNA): TGTGCCAGCAGCACGCCCCGGGACAGCTACGAGCAGTACTTC.

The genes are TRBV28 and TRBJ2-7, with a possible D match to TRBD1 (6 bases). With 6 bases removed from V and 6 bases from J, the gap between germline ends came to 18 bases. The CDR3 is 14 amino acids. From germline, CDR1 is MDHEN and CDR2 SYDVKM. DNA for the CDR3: TGTGCCAGCAGCTCCGGGACATCAAGCTCCGAGCAGTACTTC. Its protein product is CASSSGTSSSEQYF.